The sequence of this T cell receptor (beta chain) was determined in a study of T cells in Graves' hyperthyroidism and ophthalmopathy. This CDR3 is built from 13 residues. J lost 10 bases, V lost 5 bases, and 7 bases had no gene match. Using RNA transcripts as the source, TCR beta CDR3 regions were amplified. First-round RT-PCR targeting the TCR CDR3 was performed with the HTBI primer set. TCRdb independently ran MiXCR on the multiplex PCR reads; one entry per CDR3 protein. The data hold roughly 500,000 distinct CDR3 sequences, with 46% observed a single time. This clonotype was counted at least ten times.

This receptor was identified in an adult woman with Graves' disease, either hyperthyroidism or ophthalmopathy (not recorded which). The sequencing input was peripheral blood or thyroid tissue (not recorded which). The chain combines TRBV12-3 or TRBV12-4 with TRBJ1-4; TRBD1 aligns across 7 bases. CDR3 nucleotide sequence: TGTGCCAGCAGTCGACAGGGAAGTGGAAAACTGTTTTTT. Amino acid sequence: CASSRQGSGKLFF.